This TCR beta chain was identified in a study of T cells in Graves' hyperthyroidism and ophthalmopathy (dated by TCRdb to between 2017 and 2020). Regarding the study in general: Peripheral blood samples were taken at initial diagnosis, before any treatment was given. The approximately 100 discovery patients were randomly split 7:3 into training and test sets. According to the paper, TCR Vbeta CDR3 sequencing was carried out on 135 peripheral blood samples, which came from approximately 43 ophthalmopathy, around 74 hyperthyroidism and about 17 progressor patients. Once sampling was done, hyperthyroidism patients were given methimazole at a starting dose of 30 mg daily, whereas ophthalmopathy patients were given high-dose intravenous methylprednisolone. The study also compared thyroid tissue and blood T-cell repertoires from 5 to 7 Graves' hyperthyroidism patients. To identify TCR V-J signatures that set the groups apart, the researchers used a discovery cohort of 100 patients, made up of roughly 40 with Graves' ophthalmopathy and 57 with stable Graves' hyperthyroidism. Prospective prediction of ophthalmopathy was tested in an independent validation cohort of approximately 18 hyperthyroidism patients and 17 patients who later progressed to ophthalmopathy. Points the paper makes about the study in general: A model built on a 13 V-J signature distinguished ophthalmopathy from stable hyperthyroidism, reaching 85% to 90% sensitivity and under 84% specificity in cross-validation and 80%/75% in testing. Sample size was not statistically predetermined, and investigators were not blinded to group allocation. Most expanded thyroid clonotypes (frequency above 0.001) were also found in blood, which suggests that blood repertoires may mirror thyroid immune responses. During validation, the model predicted progression to ophthalmopathy a median of roughly 7.1 months ahead of onset, with around 65% sensitivity and under 85% specificity.

Ophthalmopathy patients had moderately to severely active disease, with a Clinical Activity Score of 3 or more, a NOSPECS grade of 4 or more, and a disease duration of less than 3 months. The study excluded patients with uncontrolled infections, other autoimmune diseases, pregnancy or lactation. Diagnoses were established on the basis of clinical symptoms, serum thyroxine and TRAb, thyroid ultrasound, and orbital computed tomography. Ficoll-Paque density gradient centrifugation was used to isolate PBMCs from about 10 ml of fresh peripheral blood. Trizol reagent was used to extract total RNA, and RNA quality was then checked on an Agilent 2100 Bioanalyzer. The TCR beta CDR3 regions were amplified from the RNA transcripts. For the first round of RT-PCR on the TCR CDR3, the HTBI primer set was used together with the Qiagen OneStep RT-PCR kit. A second multiplex PCR round built the libraries, followed by size selection and purification. Paired-end sequencing of the libraries was performed with 100 bp reads on an Illumina HiSeq2000. The original methods were these. Raw data were processed with SOAPnuke, discarding reads with adapters, uncalled bases, mean Phred below 15, or no exact constant-primer or identifier match. High-quality paired reads were merged using COPE v1.2.5, and each unique nucleotide sequence was defined as a clonotype. MiTCR v1.1 was used to align clonotypes to the IMGT TRBV, TRBD and TRBJ reference segments. Analysis was restricted to V-J combinations with a frequency above 0.0001, which covered just over 98% of repertoires. A TCS score was defined as the ratio between F50 (clonal expansion) and ExV (chaos), using BLOSUM62-based TCRdist between CDR3 peptides within each V-J. Welch's t-statistics and random forest reduced approximately 520 V-J features to about 13, which were used in a naive Bayes classifier (R e1071). In-frame beta chains were kept once TCRdb had trimmed the public reads at Q25 with fastp and called clones with MiXCR. Every CDR3 protein is listed once, alongside the most common genes and DNA of its rows. These V and J calls are TCRdb output, not the study's own analysis. Counted in this sample were hundreds of thousands of distinct CDR3 sequences; around an eighth of them appeared once. The biggest ten clones account for around 28% of the sample.

The junction shows trimming of 4 bases on V and 8 bases on J, plus 15 bases between the germline ends. The CDR3 runs 13 residues from the cysteine to the phenylalanine. The retained sequence is limited to the CDR3, 39 bases, with the frame set at the first base. CDR1 and CDR2, per the germline V gene, are SGHDT and YYEEEE. This clonotype showed up many times. The antigen it recognizes is unknown. Within one base of it there is no much larger clone, and no base qualities were kept. The chain couples TRBV5-6 to TRBJ2-5; the D gene cannot be resolved reliably. Source material: blood. This receptor was identified in a man between 50 and 59 years old with Graves' ophthalmopathy. CDR3 loop: CASSAPSLGTQYF. Here is the DNA: TGTGCCAGCAGCGCCCCCTCGCTTGGTACCCAGTACTTC.